The 21 T cell receptor beta chains presented below share a single source sample, sequenced in a study of prognosis after radiotherapy for stage I lung cancer. Amplicons of TCR beta CDR3 were generated from genomic DNA by two-round multiplex PCR. The authors ran first-round PCR with primers specific to each TRBV and TRBJ gene. TCRdb reprocessed the multiplex PCR reads via MiXCR and lists one record per CDR3 protein. Among 15,000 to 20,000 distinct CDR3 sequences listed, over 25% were seen once. The specimen was PBMCs, collected before or after stereotactic body radiation therapy (not recorded which). The origin of the receptors is a donor of 50 years or more with non-small cell lung cancer.

This clonotype was recorded many times. The chain couples TRBV12-5 to TRBJ2-3; D unclear. Trimming shortened V by 3 bases and J by 0 bases, and 7 bases separated the two germline ends. CDR1 is LGHNT and CDR2 is FRNRAP in the germline V gene. The CDR3 covers 14 residues. For the CDR3, the DNA is TGTGCTAGTGGTTTAGGAACTAGCACAGATACGCAGTATTTT. Translating it yields CASGLGTSTDTQYF.

This clonotype has a count of ten or more. The chain links TRBV5-1 to TRBJ1-6, with 8 bases lining up with TRBD1. The CDR3 has 16 residues. The V and J ends lost 2 bases and 7 bases, in that order; junction bases with no gene match: 8. The V gene's germline CDR1 is SGHRS and CDR2 YFSETQ. DNA of the CDR3: TGCGCCAGCAGCTTACAGGGGGGGGGCCTGAATTCACCCCTCCACTTT. Its protein product is CASSLQGGGLNSPLHF.

This clonotype was detected many times. The chain employs TRBV6-5 and TRBJ1-6, with D possibly TRBD1 on 6 matching bases. The CDR3 runs 16 residues. CDR1 and CDR2 (germline): MNHEY, SVGAGI. V was clipped by 4 bases and J by 5 bases, with 15 bases between them. Written as DNA, the CDR3 is TGTGCCAGCAGTTTTGGAAAGGGGGTCAATAATTCACCCCTCCACTTT. Translating gives CASSFGKGVNNSPLHF.

In its sample, this clonotype was seen many times. J is TRBJ2-2 and V is TRBV6-1; possible D gene TRBD1, 6 bases. V was pared by 4 bases and J by 1 base, with 10 bases between. Germline CDR1 and CDR2: MNHNS and SASEGT. The CDR3 runs 15 residues. The CDR3 bases are TGTGCCAGCAGTGTCGAAGGGGGGAACACCGGGGAGCTGTTTTTT. Its translation is CASSVEGGNTGELFF.

The table lists this clonotype with a count of one. The chain recombines TRBV13 with TRBJ1-2, with a tentative D call TRBD1 (5 bases). Per germline, CDR1 PRHDT and CDR2 FYEKMQ (reference sequence). Between the trimmed V and J ends, which lost 5 bases and 8 bases, there was a span of 33 bases. The CDR3 has 19 residues. Here the CDR3 DNA reads TGTGCCAGCAGCCGACGACAATCGGGACGGACTTGGAGTGGCTCCGGCTACACCTTC. Translated, it gives CASSRRQSGRTWSGSGYTF.

Written as DNA, the CDR3 is TGTGCCAGCAGTCTTCAGAACGGGCCCTCATACGAGCAGTACTTC. It is translated as CASSLQNGPSYEQYF. This chain connects TRBV2 to TRBJ2-7, with D hard to call. There are 15 residues in the CDR3. V shed 5 bases and J shed 4 bases, with 18 bases lying between them. Germline V CDR1 and CDR2: SNHLY, FYNNEI.

This clonotype was detected ten times or more. V usage is TRBV5-1 and J usage is TRBJ2-3; 7 bases line up with TRBD1. The ends lost 4 bases at V and 1 base at J; junction bases unmatched: 6. Germline CDR1 and CDR2: SGHRS and YFSETQ. CDR3 size: 15 residues. In DNA form, the CDR3 reads TGCGCCAGCAGCCCCGGACAGGAAGGCACAGATACGCAGTATTTT. Its translation: CASSPGQEGTDTQYF.

About this clonotype itself: An end of the junction does not agree with germline; a read error may underlie this. V gene TRBV5-5 combines with J gene TRBJ1-6, with a weak D call TRBD1 (6 bases). The CDR3 loop spans 14 amino acids. Germline-derived CDR1 and CDR2 are SGHKS and YYEKEE (reference sequence). Written as DNA, the CDR3 is TGTGCCATCAGCTTGGGGACATGGGCTTCACCCCTCCACTTT. The encoded protein is CAISLGTWASPLHF.

This clonotype is labeled medium-sized. The chain has TRBV6-1 and TRBJ1-6; 9 nucleotides align to TRBD1. The CDR3 totals 14 residues. In germline, CDR1 is MNHNS, CDR2 SASEGT. The V segment lost 6 bases and the J segment 7 bases; nucleotides outside the gene matches: 4. CDR3: CASRGTGQNSPLHF. The CDR3 nucleotides are TGTGCCAGCAGGGGGACAGGGCAGAATTCACCCCTCCACTTT.

This clonotype was seen ten or more times. The chain is built from TRBV20-1 and TRBJ2-1; TRBD2 matches 7 bases. The CDR3 loop spans 12 amino acids. Losses at the gene ends were 6 bases for V and 6 bases for J; bases not matched to a gene: 5. Per germline, CDR1 DFQATT and CDR2 SNEGSKA (reference sequence). The CDR3 sequence: CSAIIAGNEQFF. CDR3 nucleotide sequence: TGCAGTGCCATTATAGCGGGCAATGAGCAGTTCTTC.

This clonotype was observed once. Only one base separates this from a far larger clonotype, so it likely reflects a read error. The rearrangement uses TRBV10-3 and TRBJ2-3; TRBD1 agrees at 7 bases. The germline gives CDR1 ENHRY, CDR2 SYGVKD. The CDR3 consists of 15 residues. CDR3: CASSAMGQSTDTQYF. The CDR3 nucleotides are TGTGCCAGCAGTGCCATGGGACAGAGCACAGATACGCAGTATTTT.

This clonotype is labeled as medium-sized (0.01 to 0.1%). V and J are TRBV6-2 or TRBV6-3 and TRBJ2-7, with unresolved D. V lost 0 bases and J 6 bases, leaving 12 bases between the germline ends. Per the germline V gene, CDR1 is MNHEY and CDR2 is SVGEGT. CDR3 length equals 14 residues. The CDR3 DNA reads TGTGCCAGCAGTTACTCGAATAGGAAGGGCGAGCAGTACTTC. It specifies CASSYSNRKGEQYF.

This clonotype was detected many times. The rearrangement joins TRBV28 to TRBJ2-7; 7 bases map to TRBD1. V dropped 5 bases and J dropped 0; count of bases not matched to a gene: 4. From germline, CDR1 is MDHEN and CDR2 SYDVKM. The CDR3 sequence is 14 residues long. The CDR3, as DNA: TGTGCCAGCAGTCAGACAGGGTTCTCCTACGAGCAGTACTTC. It yields the protein CASSQTGFSYEQYF.

The DNA for the CDR3 is TGTGCCAGCAGTTACTCCCCCAGCGGGAGTAGAGACGAGCAGTACTTC. Translating it yields CASSYSPSGSRDEQYF. The chain uses TRBV6-9 and TRBJ2-7; 8 bases agree with TRBD2. The length of the CDR3 is 16 residues. Trimming cost V 3 bases and J 5 bases; bases outside gene matches: 12. Germline values: CDR1 MNHGY, CDR2 SVAAGI.

This clonotype was seen at least ten times. This chain joins TRBV6-2 or TRBV6-3 and TRBJ1-2, with a tentative D call TRBD1 (5 bases). The CDR3 has 16 amino acids. CDR1 is MNHEY, CDR2 SVGEGT, per germline. Trimming left V 6 bases short and J 2 bases short, with 19 bases between. CDR3 in DNA: TGTGCCAGCAGAGGCACAAAGCAGGGTGACAACTATGGCTACACCTTC. Encoded protein: CASRGTKQGDNYGYTF.

To note about this clonotype: The junction does not match germline at one end; this may be a read error. The chain joins TRBV2 to TRBJ2-7, with a possible D match to TRBD2 (5 bases). The CDR3 totals 16 residues. The germline gives CDR1 SNHLY, CDR2 FYNNEI. The DNA of the CDR3 is TGTGCCAGCAGTGAGGAAGCGGTAGGCTTCTCCTACGAGCATTACTTC. Encoded protein: CASSEEAVGFSYEHYF.

This clonotype was observed many times. CDR3 loop: CASRFWNSGRAPYEQYF. For the CDR3, the DNA is TGTGCAAGTCGCTTCTGGAATAGCGGGAGGGCCCCCTACGAGCAGTACTTC. The chain joins TRBV12-2 to TRBJ2-7; TRBD2 is the table's D call and was not checked against the DNA. TRBV12-2 is a recognized pseudogene. The CDR3 extends over 17 amino acids.

Many counts were recorded for this clonotype. This rearrangement joins TRBV30 to TRBJ2-1; the D is unclear. The CDR3 is made up of 12 amino acids. Looked up from germline, CDR1 is GTSNPN and CDR2 is SVGIG (reference sequence). V dropped 2 bases and J dropped 8 bases, with 10 bases sitting between them. DNA of the CDR3: TGTGCCTGGAGTTTCAGGTCGTATGAGCAGTTCTTC. Translation: CAWSFRSYEQFF.

By sample share, this clonotype is medium-sized. The chain employs TRBV5-1 and TRBJ2-3, with 9 bases identical to TRBD2. The length of the CDR3 is 17 residues. Looked up from germline, CDR1 is SGHRS and CDR2 is YFSETQ. The trim removed 5 bases at V and 1 base at J, leaving 11 bases unmatched. The chain's CDR3 is CASSPLGSGSGTDTQYF. The CDR3 bases are TGCGCCAGCAGTCCTCTAGGTAGCGGGAGTGGCACAGATACGCAGTATTTT.

The rearrangement uses TRBV7-9 and TRBJ2-5; unclear D gene. Germline assignment: CDR1 SEHNR and CDR2 FQNEAQ (reference sequence). Trimming left V 2 bases short and J 0 bases short, with 13 bases between. This CDR3 has 16 amino acids. CDR3 amino acids: CASSLIDMMYQETQYF. CDR3 nucleotides: TGTGCCAGCAGCTTAATTGACATGATGTACCAAGAGACCCAGTACTTC.

This clonotype was recorded a few times. A far more abundant clone sits one base away, making this likely a read error. The rearrangement uses TRBV6-5 and TRBJ1-4; 9 positions agree with TRBD1. V gave up 4 bases and J gave up 7 bases; unmatched junction bases: 4. CDR3 length: 14 residues. Germline assignment: CDR1 MNHEY and CDR2 SVGAGI. This CDR3 is CASSWDRASEKLFF. CDR3 coding DNA: TGTGCCAGCAGTTGGGACAGGGCCAGTGAAAAACTGTTTTTT.